This entry describes one T cell receptor (beta chain). Its target is unknown. Using immunoSEQ multiplex PCR, the repertoire was profiled, and TCRdb retains in-frame clones only, with some absent. The repertoire has fewer than 120,000 clones, about four fifths of them found once; the top ten carry 4% to 5%. The record originates from a study of T cell responses to AZD1222 COVID-19 vaccine. Study overall: Whether given at about 4 or about 12 weeks, second doses were pooled.

Overall study results and limits: Most donors were white British and more were female, and clonal diversity was possibly underestimated. Reports say nearly half of spike-specific TCRs go after unmutated variant regions.

The CDR3 spans 12 residues. Germline values: CDR1 KGHDR, CDR2 SFDVKD. The V end lost 5 bases, the J end lost 7 bases, and 10 bases lay between the germline ends. This TCR was sampled from an adult in good health. This chain uses TRBV24-1 with TRBJ1-2; unclear D gene. Material: peripheral blood, obtained on day 0 of AZD1222 vaccination. The CDR3 DNA follows: TGTGCCACCAGTGCTCACTCGGCTGGCTACACCTTC. Protein: CATSAHSAGYTF.